The clone carrying this TCR beta chain showed up just once. The antigen is undetermined. Germline V gives CDR1 SGHRS, CDR2 YFSETQ. The ends lost 1 base at V and 1 base at J; junction bases unmatched: 2. The CDR3 is 16 amino acids. This specimen belongs to a study of T cells in localized non-small cell lung cancer. Study-level findings and limits: Without multi-region sequencing, intratumor heterogeneity could not be excluded. Of the top 100 tumor clones, median roughly 60 were in adjacent lung, 25 to 35 among its top 100.

The assay was immunoSEQ multiplex PCR, and TCRdb's table has in-frame clones only and misses some. The sample records over 65,000 clones, around 84% being singletons. This specimen was peripheral blood, taken before any cancer treatment. The TCR comes from a female donor at least 60 years old with stage I lung adenocarcinoma. The chain recombines TRBV5-1 with TRBJ2-2, with 9 positions matching TRBD2. In DNA form, the CDR3 reads TGCGCCAGCAGCTTGACTAGCGGGCAGAACACCGGGGAGCTGTTTTTT. This sequence encodes CASSLTSGQNTGELFF.